This TCR beta chain was captured by sequencing in a study of T cell repertoires in cytomegalovirus infection. Across the whole study: The public TCR beta signatures pointed to both CMV infection and matching HLA type.

The study's findings and limits: In two of eight donors, the top clonotype was HLA-C-restricted CMV-specific. Cumulative public TCR beta family frequency identified CMV carriers with the relevant HLA.

TCRdb called the reads again in MiXCR, with one record for every CDR3 protein. The sample yields 150,000 or so distinct CDR3 sequences, about a quarter seen once. Concerning this clonotype: The antigen is undetermined.

CDR3 size: 16 residues. V trimming: 5 bases; J trimming: 4 bases; junction bases outside the gene matches: 11. Germline CDR1 SGHTA, CDR2 FQGTGA. The chain is built from TRBV7-3 and TRBJ1-1, with 9 bases identical to TRBD1. Sequenced: PBMCs. This TCR was recovered from a human donor in good health (CMV status not recorded). Some clones in this sample may be carry-over from other donors' samples. CDR3 amino acids: CASSVTKDRGATEAFF. CDR3 coding DNA: TGTGCCAGCAGCGTGACAAAGGACAGGGGTGCCACTGAAGCTTTCTTT.